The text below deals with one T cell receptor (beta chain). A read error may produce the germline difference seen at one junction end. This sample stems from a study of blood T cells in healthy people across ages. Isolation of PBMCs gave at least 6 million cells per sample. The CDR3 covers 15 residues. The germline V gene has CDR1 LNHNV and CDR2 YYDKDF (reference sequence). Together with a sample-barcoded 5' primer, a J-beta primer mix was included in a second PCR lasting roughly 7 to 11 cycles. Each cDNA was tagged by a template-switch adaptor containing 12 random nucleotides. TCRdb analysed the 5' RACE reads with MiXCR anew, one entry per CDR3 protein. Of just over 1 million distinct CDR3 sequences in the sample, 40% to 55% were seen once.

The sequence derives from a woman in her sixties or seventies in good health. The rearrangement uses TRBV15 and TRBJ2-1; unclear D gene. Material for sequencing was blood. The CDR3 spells CATSREDLRVNERFF. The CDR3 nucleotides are TGTGCCACCAGCAGAGAAGACCTTAGGGTGAATGAGCGGTTCTTC.